This T cell receptor beta chain was obtained from a study of cytomegalovirus exposure and HLA in healthy donors. This CDR3 is built from 15 residues. Germline V gene lookup returns CDR1 SEHNR and CDR2 FQNEAQ (reference sequence). Trimming cost V 3 bases and J 4 bases, with 14 bases left between them. Primers for the PCR totalled 60 Vbeta and 13 Jbeta. Repertoires were generated with immunoSEQ multiplex PCR, while TCRdb's copy carries only in-frame clones and drops some. This table holds 120,000 to 150,000 clones, over 75% found once. In this sample, this clone turned up a few times. The sequence derives from a woman in her forties in good health and CMV-seronegative. The J gene is TRBJ2-3, the V gene TRBV7-9; tentatively, D is TRBD2 (6 bases). Sequenced material: PBMCs. The CDR3 spells CASSFPPGGADTQYF. The CDR3 region has the DNA TGTGCCAGCAGCTTTCCCCCCGGGGGTGCAGATACGCAGTATTTT.